This T cell receptor (beta chain) is drawn from a study of blood T cell repertoires in COVID-19. Per the authors' pipeline: Amplification from reference gene primers served as the basis for estimated nucleated cell counts. Some clones are missing from TCRdb's copy, which holds only in-frame ones; the method was immunoSEQ multiplex PCR. That table supplies the V and J calls and clone size; D and trimming were determined from the DNA. Among 200,000 to 250,000 clones listed, under 90% were seen once. The CDR3 consists of 15 residues. Germline assignment: CDR1 MNHEY and CDR2 SVGAGI. V was clipped by 2 bases and J by 0 bases, with 7 bases between them.

The chain has TRBV6-5 and TRBJ1-4; D unclear. The TCR was taken from a middle-aged man with acute or convalescent COVID-19. Sequenced sample: peripheral blood. The chain's CDR3 is CASSYQDATNEKLFF. CDR3 coding DNA: TGTGCCAGCAGTTACCAGGATGCAACTAATGAAAAACTGTTTTTT.